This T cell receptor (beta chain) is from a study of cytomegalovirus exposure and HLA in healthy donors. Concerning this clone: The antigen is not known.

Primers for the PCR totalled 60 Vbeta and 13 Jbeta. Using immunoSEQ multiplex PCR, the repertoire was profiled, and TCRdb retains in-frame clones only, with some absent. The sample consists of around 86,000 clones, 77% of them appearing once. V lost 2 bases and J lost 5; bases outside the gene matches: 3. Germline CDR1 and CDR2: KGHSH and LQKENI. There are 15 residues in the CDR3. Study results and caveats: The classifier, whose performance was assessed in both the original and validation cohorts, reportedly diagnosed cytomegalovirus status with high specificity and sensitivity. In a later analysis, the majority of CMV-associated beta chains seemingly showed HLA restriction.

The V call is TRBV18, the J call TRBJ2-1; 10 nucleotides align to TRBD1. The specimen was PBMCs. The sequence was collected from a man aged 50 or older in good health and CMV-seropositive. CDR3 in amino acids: CASSPGTGVHNEQFF. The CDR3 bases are TGTGCCAGCTCACCAGGGACAGGGGTACACAATGAGCAGTTCTTC.